The rows below give T cell receptor beta chains drawn from one sample of a study of T cell responses to AZD1222 COVID-19 vaccine. Only in-frame clones appear in the TCRdb table, and some are missing; sequencing was by immunoSEQ multiplex PCR. The sample lists 110,000 to 150,000 clones, roughly nine tenths occurring once. The specimen was peripheral blood, collected on day 0 of AZD1222 vaccination. Receptors originate from an adult in good health. Both conserved end residues are part of each CDR3. Fields, in order: V gene, J gene, clone size, D gene, CDR3 protein, CDR3 DNA. A D gene is named only where the DNA matches it firmly. Clone size is shown for a subset of rows, as once, few, many or a class of expanded clone.

>TRBV13|TRBJ2-2|.|.
CASSLAGIKLGELFF
TGTGCCAGCAGCTTAGCGGGGATCAAGTTGGGGGAGCTGTTTTTT
>TRBV6-5|TRBJ1-6|.|.
CASSYGGFNSPLHF
TGTGCCAGCAGTTACGGGGGGTTTAATTCACCCCTCCACTTT
>TRBV2|TRBJ2-2|.|TRBD1
CASSGGQGITGELFF
TGTGCCAGCAGTGGGGGACAGGGTATCACCGGGGAGCTGTTTTTT
>TRBV12-5|TRBJ1-1|.|.
CASGLVLAGSAEAFF
TGTGCTAGTGGTTTGGTATTGGCAGGGAGCGCTGAAGCTTTCTTT
>TRBV21-1|TRBJ2-7|.|.
CASSRGTGFNEQYF
TGTGCCAGCAGCCGAGGGACAGGGTTTAACGAGCAGTACTTC
>TRBV9|TRBJ2-1|.|TRBD2
CASSVGAPGLAGGPIYNEQFF
TGTGCCAGCAGCGTAGGGGCCCCGGGACTAGCGGGAGGGCCTATTTACAATGAGCAGTTCTTC
>TRBV19|TRBJ2-2|.|.
CASRKRQNQPNTGELFF
TGTGCCAGTAGGAAACGACAGAACCAACCTAACACCGGGGAGCTGTTTTTT
>TRBV18|TRBJ1-3|.|.
CASSPRETAGNTIYF
TGTGCCAGCTCACCAAGGGAAACGGCTGGAAACACCATATATTTT
>TRBV28|TRBJ1-2|once|.
CASSSLPGPGYTF
TGTGCCAGCAGTTCCCTCCCAGGGCCTGGCTACACCTTC
>TRBV15|TRBJ1-5|.|.
CATSRDSGRRVNQPQHF
TGTGCCACCAGCAGAGATTCTGGCCGCAGGGTCAATCAGCCCCAGCATTTT